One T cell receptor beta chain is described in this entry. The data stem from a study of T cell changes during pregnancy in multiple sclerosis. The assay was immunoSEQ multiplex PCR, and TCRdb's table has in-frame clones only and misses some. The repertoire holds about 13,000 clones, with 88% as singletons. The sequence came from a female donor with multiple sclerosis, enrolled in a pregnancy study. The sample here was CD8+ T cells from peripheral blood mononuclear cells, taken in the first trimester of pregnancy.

This CDR3 reads CASSYDTSLLAEAFF. The CDR3 DNA is TGCGCCAGCAGCTATGACACTTCCCTCCTCGCTGAAGCTTTCTTT. The chain links TRBV5-1 to TRBJ1-1; D unclear. The CDR3 covers 15 residues. With 3 bases removed from V and 6 bases from J, the gap between germline ends came to 18 bases. Looked up from germline, CDR1 is SGHRS and CDR2 is YFSETQ.